This passage covers 22 T cell receptor beta chains from one sample sequenced in a study of blood T cell repertoires in COVID-19. The assay was immunoSEQ multiplex PCR, and TCRdb's table has in-frame clones only and misses some. The sample records 200,000 or so clones, 86% being singletons. Sequencing input: PBMCs or T cells enriched from blood (not recorded which). All receptors derive from a woman in her thirties or forties with acute COVID-19.

Only one count was recorded for this clone. V and J are TRBV11-2 and TRBJ2-2; no reliable D call. V was cut by 3 bases and J by 0 bases, with 8 bases left in between. This CDR3 contains 15 residues. Germline CDR1 SGHAT, CDR2 FQNNGV. The CDR3 region is CASSLSLTNTGELFF. The DNA for the CDR3 is TGTGCCAGCAGCTTGTCACTGACGAACACCGGGGAGCTGTTTTTT. Supplemented by reference TRBV11-2 and TRBJ2-2, the full variable domain reads EAGVAQSPRYKIIEKRQSVAFWCNPISGHATLYWYQQILGQGPKLLIQFQNNGVVDDSQLPKDRFSAERLKGVDSTLKIQPAKLEDSAVYLCASSLSLTNTGELFFGEGSRLTVL.

The chain combines TRBV4-1 with TRBJ1-4, with 8 positions matching TRBD1. CDR1 is MGHRA, CDR2 YSYEKL, per germline. This CDR3 region has 15 residues. V trimming: 1 base; J trimming: 8 bases; junction bases outside the gene matches: 6. Here the CDR3 DNA reads TGCGCCAGCAGCCAAGCAAACAGGGGGGGGGAAAAACTGTTTTTT. This translates into CASSQANRGGEKLFF.

V and J are TRBV9 and TRBJ1-6; no definite D call. V was cut by 3 bases and J by 8 bases, with 15 bases left in between. Looked up from germline, CDR1 is SGDLS and CDR2 is YYNGEE. The CDR3 spans 15 residues. The CDR3 spells CASSDNGGPYSPLHF. CDR3 bases: TGTGCCAGCAGCGACAACGGAGGCCCTTATTCACCCCTCCACTTT.

The chain uses TRBV5-1 and TRBJ2-1; TRBD2 is a possible D gene (6 bases). The germline V and J ends were trimmed by 0 bases and 4 bases, with 17 bases remaining between them. Germline-derived CDR1 and CDR2 are SGHRS and YFSETQ. The CDR3 spans 17 residues. CDR3 DNA: TGCGCCAGCAGCTTGGGACAGACTAGTCCATATTACAATGAGCAGTTCTTC. This translates into CASSLGQTSPYYNEQFF.

This clone occurred once. The chain combines TRBV15 with TRBJ2-1; weak D call: TRBD2 (5 bases). The CDR3 sequence is 13 residues long. The V end was cut by 3 bases, the J end by 7 bases, with 10 bases between. CDR1 LNHNV and CDR2 YYDKDF come from the germline V gene (reference sequence). The CDR3 coding sequence is TGTGCCACCAGCAGGCTAGCTGCAAATGAGCAGTTCTTC. This sequence encodes CATSRLAANEQFF.

CDR3 sequence (DNA): TGTGCCAGCAGCTTAGTAGCGGGAGGGCCTCCAGGCACCGGGGAGCTGTTTTTT. This sequence encodes CASSLVAGGPPGTGELFF. The V and J genes are TRBV11-2 and TRBJ2-2; 11 bases are a match to TRBD2. CDR1 and CDR2 (germline): SGHAT, FQNNGV. The CDR3 is made up of 18 amino acids. J was trimmed by 4 bases and V by 1 base; bases with no gene match: 8.

The chain is built from TRBV28 and TRBJ1-1, with D tentatively TRBD1 (5 bases). CDR1 is MDHEN, CDR2 SYDVKM, per germline. This CDR3 is built from 13 residues. V was pared by 10 bases and J by 1 base, with 13 bases between. As DNA, the CDR3 is TGTGCCATTACCCGGGGGGGGAACACTGAAGCTTTCTTT. Translated, it gives CAITRGGNTEAFF.

This sequence joins TRBV7-2 and TRBJ1-2, with 7 positions matching TRBD1. This CDR3 has 15 residues. V lost 7 bases and J lost 8; bases outside the gene matches: 16. Per germline, CDR1 SGHTA and CDR2 FQGNSA. CDR3 region: CASNPLDRELKGYTF. The CDR3 DNA reads TGTGCCAGCAACCCCCTTGACAGGGAACTCAAAGGCTACACCTTC. Full variable domain (remainder filled in from reference TRBV7-2 and TRBJ1-2): GAGVSQSPSNKVTEKGKDVELRCDPISGHTALYWYRQSLGQGLEFLIYFQGNSAPDKSGLPSDRFSAERTGGSVSTLTIQRTQQEDSAVYLCASNPLDRELKGYTFGSGTRLTVV.

The rearrangement joins TRBV28 to TRBJ2-7; D is perhaps TRBD1 (6 bases). The CDR3 is 15 amino acids. The germline V and J ends were trimmed by 6 bases and 5 bases, with 20 bases remaining between them. CDR1 MDHEN and CDR2 SYDVKM come from the germline V gene. The CDR3, as DNA: TGTGCCAGCAGCCCACCCCATACAGGGAACGACGAGCAGTACTTC. Encoded protein: CASSPPHTGNDEQYF.

In its sample, this clone was seen once. The V call is TRBV2, the J call TRBJ1-1; D gene ambiguous. V lost 7 bases and J 5 bases, leaving 17 bases between the germline ends. Germline-derived CDR1 and CDR2 are SNHLY and FYNNEI. The length of the CDR3 is 14 residues. The CDR3 DNA is TGTGCCAGCATTCTTTGGACTAGGGCAACTGAAGCTTTCTTT. Its protein is CASILWTRATEAFF.

The table lists this clone with a few counts. This rearrangement joins TRBV11-2 to TRBJ1-3; no reliable D call. Germline V gene data show CDR1 as SGHAT and CDR2 as FQNNGV. The CDR3 sequence is 12 residues long. Trimming left V 2 bases short and J 4 bases short, with 3 bases between. CDR3 bases: TGTGCCAGCAGCTTACTCGGAAACACCATATATTTT. It translates to CASSLLGNTIYF.

This clone has just one count. The V and J genes are TRBV19 and TRBJ1-6; TRBD1 matches at 7 bases. CDR3 length: 14 amino acids. Germline V gene sequence: CDR1 LNHDA, CDR2 SQIVND (reference sequence). Unmatched junction bases numbered 2, after V lost 7 bases and J lost 2 bases. The CDR3 spells CASTTGTYNSPLHF. The CDR3 region has the DNA TGTGCCAGTACGACAGGGACCTATAATTCACCCCTCCACTTT.

This sequence joins TRBV3-1 (or the pseudogene TRBV3-2) and TRBJ1-3, with D unclear. Germline-derived CDR1 and CDR2 are LGHDT and YNNKEL (reference sequence). The CDR3 is 17 amino acids. V was trimmed by 1 base and J by 0 bases, leaving 13 bases between them. CDR3 bases: TGTGCCAGCAGCCAAGCCGGCACGACAAGCTCTGGAAACACCATATATTTT. Its protein product is CASSQAGTTSSGNTIYF.

The rearrangement uses TRBV28 and TRBJ1-2, with D maybe TRBD1 (6 bases). CDR3 length: 16 amino acids. CDR1 is MDHEN, CDR2 SYDVKM, per germline. V lost 5 bases and J 0 bases, leaving 16 bases between the germline ends. The CDR3 region has the DNA TGTGCCAGCAGTACCTTTTGGACAGCCTCTAACTATGGCTACACCTTC. Translated, it gives CASSTFWTASNYGYTF.

The V call is TRBV28, the J call TRBJ2-4, with D possibly matching TRBD2 (6 bases). This CDR3 comprises 16 residues. V lost 2 bases and J lost 0, with 11 bases in between. Germline lookup yields CDR1 MDHEN and CDR2 SYDVKM. The CDR3 DNA sequence: TGTGCCAGCAGTTTAGGAGGGAGAGTAGCCAAAAACATTCAGTACTTC. As protein: CASSLGGRVAKNIQYF.

The chain joins TRBV6-5 to TRBJ2-1; the match to TRBD1 covers 12 bases. The germline V gene has CDR1 MNHEY and CDR2 SVGAGI. This CDR3 comprises 16 residues. Trimming cost V 4 bases and J 9 bases; bases outside gene matches: 10. In DNA form, the CDR3 reads TGTGCCAGCAGTTTTCCGGGACAGGGGGCATTAGCTGAGCAGTTCTTC. Translated, it gives CASSFPGQGALAEQFF.

This sequence joins TRBV7-2 and TRBJ1-2; possibly TRBD1 for D (6 bases). The CDR3 runs 14 residues. Germline CDR1 SGHTA, CDR2 FQGNSA. Trimming removed 5 bases at V and 5 bases at J, with 15 bases between. The CDR3 DNA reads as TGTGCCAGCAGCCACCAGACAGGATCTTATGGCTACACCTTC. This encodes CASSHQTGSYGYTF.

In DNA, the CDR3 is TGTGCCAGCAGCTTCTTAGGGGTGGCCACTGAAGCTTTCTTT. Translation: CASSFLGVATEAFF. The chain combines TRBV11-3 with TRBJ1-1; perhaps TRBD1 as D (5 bases). Trimming stripped 3 bases from V and 4 bases from J, with 12 bases between. Germline V gives CDR1 SGHNT, CDR2 YENEEA. The CDR3 has 14 amino acids.

V usage is TRBV9 and J usage is TRBJ2-1; 15 nucleotides match TRBD2. The CDR3 contains 18 residues. The germline V gene has CDR1 SGDLS and CDR2 YYNGEE. Trimming at V came to 4 bases and at J to 2 bases, leaving 7 bases not matched to a gene. DNA of the CDR3: TGTGCCAGCAGCCCTGGACTAGCGGGAGGGCCGACCTACAATGAGCAGTTCTTC. It yields the protein CASSPGLAGGPTYNEQFF.

The CDR3 spells CASSTRTGGSYEQYF. CDR3 nucleotide sequence: TGTGCCAGCAGCACAAGGACAGGGGGATCCTACGAGCAGTACTTC. This sequence joins TRBV11-3 and TRBJ2-7; 10 bases are a match to TRBD1. With V trimmed by 5 bases and J by 1 base, 5 bases remained unmatched. This CDR3 has 15 amino acids. Looked up from germline, CDR1 is SGHNT and CDR2 is YENEEA.

The chain links TRBV7-9 to TRBJ2-7, with TRBD2 identical over 7 bases. Looked up from germline, CDR1 is SEHNR and CDR2 is FQNEAQ (reference sequence). This CDR3 spans 15 amino acids. V lost 0 bases and J lost 0; bases outside the gene matches: 2. Written as DNA, the CDR3 is TGTGCCAGCAGCTTAGCCGGGAGGTCCTCCTACGAGCAGTACTTC. It is translated as CASSLAGRSSYEQYF.

This clone was seen a few times. This chain links TRBV6-5 with TRBJ2-2; 9 nucleotides align to TRBD1. CDR3 length: 15 amino acids. Germline V gene data show CDR1 as MNHEY and CDR2 as SVGAGI. After removal of 6 bases from V and 4 bases from J, the junction contained 6 bases not matched to a gene. The CDR3 nucleotides are TGTGCCAGCAGCTATTCGGGACAGGGCACCGGGGAGCTGTTTTTT. The encoded protein is CASSYSGQGTGELFF.